This entry lists 19 T cell receptor beta chains sequenced from one sample in a study of blood T cell repertoires in COVID-19. The method was immunoSEQ multiplex PCR; TCRdb's version includes in-frame clones alone and lacks a portion of them. The table lists more than 95,000 clones, approximately 90% of them singletons. The specimen sequenced was peripheral blood. All receptors come from a human donor in a cohort sampled during active COVID-19.

This clone is a singleton in its sample. Written as DNA, the CDR3 is TGTGCCAGCAGCGTAGGCGGTAGCGGGGACCGACCCGAGCAGTACTTC. Its translation is CASSVGGSGDRPEQYF. The chain carries TRBV9 and TRBJ2-7, with 8 bases fitting TRBD2. The CDR3 spans 16 residues. Trimming removed 0 bases from V and 6 bases from J; junction bases left unmatched: 11. Germline V gives CDR1 SGDLS, CDR2 YYNGEE.

V and J are TRBV14 and TRBJ2-7; TRBD2 aligns across 11 bases. J gave up 6 bases and V 3 bases, and 7 bases lay outside the gene matches. Germline CDR1 SGHDN, CDR2 FVKESK. This CDR3 spans 15 amino acids. This CDR3 reads CASSHLAGGPGEQYF. The CDR3, as DNA: TGTGCCAGCAGCCATTTAGCGGGAGGGCCCGGCGAGCAGTACTTC.

This clone showed up just once. This chain uses TRBV18 with TRBJ2-1; 14 bases fit TRBD2. The CDR3 is 18 residues long. V lost 3 bases and J lost 6; bases outside the gene matches: 10. CDR1 is KGHSH, CDR2 LQKENI, per germline. The chain's CDR3 is CASSPTSGGAIRANEQFF. The CDR3 bases are TGTGCCAGCTCACCGACTAGCGGGGGGGCCATACGTGCCAATGAGCAGTTCTTC.

This chain joins TRBV5-4 and TRBJ1-2; D call uncertain. Trimming left V 6 bases short and J 4 bases short, with 19 bases between. Looked up from germline, CDR1 is SGHNT and CDR2 is YYREEE (reference sequence). The CDR3 is 15 amino acids. The chain's CDR3 is CASTIEVASGYGYTF. CDR3 nucleotide sequence: TGTGCCAGCACCATTGAGGTAGCGTCAGGCTATGGCTACACCTTC.

The chain carries TRBV6-5 and TRBJ2-7, with 8 bases aligning to TRBD1. Trimming removed 6 bases from V and 2 bases from J; junction bases left unmatched: 9. CDR3 size: 15 residues. CDR1 MNHEY and CDR2 SVGAGI come from the germline V gene. The CDR3 sequence is CASRHPRGLAYEQYF. CDR3 DNA: TGTGCCAGCAGACACCCCAGGGGGCTGGCCTACGAGCAGTACTTC.

V is TRBV4-1 and J is TRBJ2-1, with D perhaps TRBD1 (6 bases). The CDR3 sequence is 16 residues long. The ends were cut back, 1 base at V and 2 bases at J, with 12 bases in the middle. Germline V gene data show CDR1 as MGHRA and CDR2 as YSYEKL. The CDR3, as DNA: TGCGCCAGCAGCCAAGCGACAGGTTCTACCTACAATGAGCAGTTCTTC. Translation gives CASSQATGSTYNEQFF.

The CDR3 region is CASSLDYRLAETYEQYF. The CDR3 DNA sequence: TGTGCCAGCAGCTTAGACTACCGACTAGCGGAAACCTACGAGCAGTACTTC. V usage is TRBV11-2 and J usage is TRBJ2-7; 9 nucleotides align to TRBD2. CDR1 and CDR2 from the germline V gene are SGHAT and FQNNGV. After removal of 0 bases from V and 2 bases from J, the junction contained 8 bases not matched to a gene. CDR3 length: 17 residues.

The V and J genes are TRBV27 and TRBJ1-1; D remains ambiguous. CDR1 and CDR2 from the germline V gene are MNHEY and SMNVEV (reference sequence). Trimming left V 3 bases short and J 1 base short, with 12 bases between. The CDR3 sequence is 15 residues long. CDR3 sequence reads: CASSLPGLENTEAFF. DNA of the CDR3: TGTGCCAGCAGTTTGCCCGGGTTGGAGAACACTGAAGCTTTCTTT.

This clone was seen a single time. The chain uses TRBV5-1 and TRBJ1-1; 7 positions match TRBD1. J was trimmed by 0 bases and V by 4 bases; bases with no gene match: 3. In germline, CDR1 is SGHRS, CDR2 YFSETQ. The CDR3 sequence is 14 residues long. DNA for the CDR3: TGCGCCAGCAGCCCGGGGACAGTGAACACTGAAGCTTTCTTT. Encoded protein: CASSPGTVNTEAFF.

This chain links TRBV11-2 with TRBJ1-6; D gene uncertain. Between the trimmed V and J ends, which lost 0 bases and 10 bases, there was a span of 7 bases. Germline CDR1 reads SGHAT; CDR2 reads FQNNGV. The CDR3 has 13 amino acids. DNA of the CDR3: TGTGCCAGCAGCTTAGAGTTACTCTCACCCCTCCACTTT. It specifies CASSLELLSPLHF.

This chain joins TRBV6-2 or TRBV6-3 and TRBJ1-5; D unresolved. Trimming stripped 2 bases from V and 4 bases from J, with 9 bases between. The V gene's germline CDR1 is MNHEY and CDR2 SVGEGT. The CDR3 length is 14 residues. CDR3 residues: CASSYLASNQPQHF. In DNA, the CDR3 is TGTGCCAGCAGTTACCTGGCCTCGAATCAGCCCCAGCATTTT.

This chain links TRBV5-5 with TRBJ1-1, with D maybe TRBD1 (5 bases). Trimming shortened V by 3 bases and J by 0 bases, and 12 bases separated the two germline ends. From germline, CDR1 is SGHKS and CDR2 YYEKEE (reference sequence). The CDR3 extends over 15 amino acids. The CDR3 DNA reads TGTGCCAGCAGCTACATCCTCAGGGTGAACACTGAAGCTTTCTTT. Protein sequence: CASSYILRVNTEAFF.

The chain links TRBV4-2 to TRBJ2-5, with TRBD2 matching 7 bases. Germline V gene lookup returns CDR1 LGHNA and CDR2 YNFKEQ. The CDR3 totals 16 residues. Trimming cost V 0 bases and J 5 bases; bases outside gene matches: 9. The CDR3: CASSQEVAGVRETQYF. The CDR3 nucleotides read TGTGCCAGCAGCCAAGAAGTGGCGGGAGTTAGGGAGACCCAGTACTTC.

The count of this clone is one. This chain uses TRBV10-1 with TRBJ2-1; TRBD2 might be the D (5 bases). The CDR3 is 13 residues long. Trimming stripped 8 bases from V and 5 bases from J, with 13 bases between. Germline assignment: CDR1 WNHNN and CDR2 SYGVQD (reference sequence). The CDR3 nucleotides are TGCGCCAGCTCCGCCGGGGTGAACAATGAGCAGTTCTTC. Residues: CASSAGVNNEQFF.

This rearrangement joins TRBV19 to TRBJ2-1; TRBD1 is a possible D gene (5 bases). Per germline, CDR1 LNHDA and CDR2 SQIVND (reference sequence). Trimming took 10 bases from V and 7 from J, leaving 14 bases between them. The CDR3 length is 12 residues. CDR3 DNA sequence: TGTGCCACAGACAGTGGTCGTAATGAGCAGTTCTTC. This gives the protein CATDSGRNEQFF.

This clone has more than one count but fewer than ten. The chain carries TRBV5-1 and TRBJ2-2; the D gene is possibly TRBD2 (6 bases). Trimming removed 6 bases from V and 1 base from J, with 10 bases in between. Germline CDR1 is SGHRS and CDR2 is YFSETQ. CDR3 length: 14 residues. The CDR3 DNA is TGCGCCAGCAAAGAGGGAGGGAACACCGGGGAGCTGTTTTTT. Amino acids: CASKEGGNTGELFF.

The genes are TRBV10-3 and TRBJ2-5; 8 bases match TRBD2. V was pared by 3 bases and J by 5 bases, with 11 bases of the junction left unmatched. Germline CDR1 and CDR2: ENHRY and SYGVKD. The CDR3 totals 16 residues. The DNA of the CDR3 is TGTGCCATCAGTGACCCCCCCGAGCCGGGAGGGGAGACCCAGTACTTC. Protein product: CAISDPPEPGGETQYF.

The gene calls are TRBV25-1 and TRBJ1-6; D gene ambiguous. The CDR3 contains 13 residues. Germline V gene data show CDR1 as MGHDK and CDR2 as SYGVNS. The V end lost 4 bases, the J end lost 4 bases, and 5 bases lay between the germline ends. CDR3 sequence (DNA): TGTGCCAGCAGTGGAGGTTATAATTCACCCCTCCACTTT. Protein sequence: CASSGGYNSPLHF.

The rearrangement uses TRBV19 and TRBJ2-1, with D perhaps matching TRBD2 (5 bases). This CDR3 has 17 amino acids. Germline CDR1 reads LNHDA; CDR2 reads SQIVND (reference sequence). Trimming took off 0 bases at V and 0 bases at J, with 12 bases between the two ends. In nucleotides, the CDR3 is TGTGCCAGTAGTATAGACCCCTGGGCGGGCTCCTACAATGAGCAGTTCTTC. Residues: CASSIDPWAGSYNEQFF.